The rows below give T cell receptor beta chains drawn from one sample of a study of shared clonotypes between healthy human individuals. Profiling relied on immunoSEQ multiplex PCR, and the TCRdb table lists in-frame clones only, not all of them. The sample has about 2,100,000 clones, 85% to 95% seen once; the top ten hold around 1.7%. Source material: naive CD8+ T cells from PBMCs. The receptors here all came from a man aged 18 to 30 in good health. Some clones in this sample may be carry-over from other donors' samples. CDR3s include the opening cysteine and the closing phenylalanine or tryptophan. The order of the fields is D gene, clone size, J gene, V gene, CDR3 protein, CDR3 DNA. D genes are given only for firm matches. Size tells how often a clone was seen (once, few, many) or the class of an expanded clone, and some rows leave it out.

D gene: TRBD2
clone size: NA
J gene: TRBJ2-1
V gene: TRBV2
CDR3 protein: CASSGFERENEQFF
CDR3 DNA: TGTGCCAGCAGTGGATTCGAGCGGGAAAATGAGCAGTTCTTC

D gene: NA
clone size: NA
J gene: TRBJ1-2
V gene: TRBV6-5
CDR3 protein: CASGLDTDYGYTF
CDR3 DNA: TGTGCCAGCGGCCTGGACACCGACTATGGCTACACCTTC

D gene: NA
clone size: NA
J gene: TRBJ1-1
V gene: TRBV5-8
CDR3 protein: CASSLILPGGFIANTEAFF
CDR3 DNA: TGTGCCAGCAGCTTGATTCTGCCCGGGGGCTTCATCGCCAATACTGAAGCTTTCTTT

D gene: NA
clone size: NA
J gene: TRBJ2-7
V gene: TRBV27
CDR3 protein: CASSTLMGYEQYF
CDR3 DNA: TGTGCCAGCTCAACGTTGATGGGCTACGAGCAGTACTTC

D gene: TRBD1
clone size: NA
J gene: TRBJ1-4
V gene: TRBV9
CDR3 protein: CASSATGGAEKLFF
CDR3 DNA: TGTGCCAGCAGCGCTACAGGGGGCGCGGAAAAACTGTTTTTT

D gene: NA
clone size: NA
J gene: TRBJ2-5
V gene: TRBV4-3
CDR3 protein: CASSSSGGGQETQYF
CDR3 DNA: TGCGCCAGCAGCAGTTCCGGAGGGGGGCAAGAGACCCAGTACTTC

D gene: TRBD1
clone size: NA
J gene: TRBJ1-5
V gene: TRBV30
CDR3 protein: CAWSEKPGQGLQLNQPQHF
CDR3 DNA: TGTGCCTGGAGTGAAAAACCGGGACAGGGCCTTCAACTCAATCAGCCCCAGCATTTT

D gene: TRBD1
clone size: NA
J gene: TRBJ1-4
V gene: TRBV2
CDR3 protein: CASSDNGQGLTNEKLFF
CDR3 DNA: TGTGCCAGCAGTGATAATGGACAGGGATTAACTAATGAAAAACTGTTTTTT

D gene: TRBD2
clone size: NA
J gene: TRBJ2-3
V gene: TRBV7-9
CDR3 protein: CASSQVTRTSGSTDTQYF
CDR3 DNA: TGTGCCAGCAGCCAAGTCACAAGGACTAGCGGAAGCACAGATACGCAGTATTTT

D gene: TRBD1
clone size: NA
J gene: TRBJ2-7
V gene: TRBV29-1
CDR3 protein: CSVLGQDSYEQYF
CDR3 DNA: TGCAGCGTCTTGGGACAGGACTCCTACGAGCAGTACTTC

D gene: NA
clone size: NA
J gene: TRBJ1-1
V gene: TRBV7-9
CDR3 protein: CASSPQPSTNTEAFF
CDR3 DNA: TGTGCCAGCAGCCCCCAACCCTCAACGAACACTGAAGCTTTCTTT

D gene: TRBD1
clone size: NA
J gene: TRBJ2-2
V gene: TRBV5-1
CDR3 protein: CASSFGRIGTGANTGELFF
CDR3 DNA: TGCGCCAGCAGCTTTGGTCGTATCGGGACAGGGGCGAACACCGGGGAGCTGTTTTTT

D gene: TRBD2
clone size: once
J gene: TRBJ2-5
V gene: TRBV7-6
CDR3 protein: CASSLLTVGTSGETQYF
CDR3 DNA: TGTGCCAGCAGCTTACTGACGGTCGGGACTAGCGGAGAGACCCAGTACTTC

D gene: TRBD1
clone size: NA
J gene: TRBJ2-1
V gene: TRBV11-2
CDR3 protein: CASSPGTGNYNEQFF
CDR3 DNA: TGTGCCAGCAGCCCCGGGACAGGGAACTACAATGAGCAGTTCTTC

D gene: TRBD2
clone size: NA
J gene: TRBJ2-1
V gene: TRBV28
CDR3 protein: CASSLRAGGRLNEQFF
CDR3 DNA: TGTGCCAGCAGTTTAAGGGCGGGAGGGCGTTTGAATGAGCAGTTCTTC

D gene: NA
clone size: NA
J gene: TRBJ1-5
V gene: TRBV19
CDR3 protein: CASSTRQEYEPQHF
CDR3 DNA: TGTGCCAGTAGTACCCGACAGGAGTATGAGCCCCAGCATTTT

D gene: NA
clone size: NA
J gene: TRBJ2-7
V gene: TRBV5-4
CDR3 protein: CASSRALSAGEQYF
CDR3 DNA: TGTGCCAGCAGCCGGGCCCTCTCAGCAGGCGAGCAGTACTTC

D gene: NA
clone size: NA
J gene: TRBJ2-1
V gene: TRBV5-1
CDR3 protein: CASSLRLASYNEQFF
CDR3 DNA: TGCGCCAGCAGCTTGAGGCTAGCGAGCTACAATGAGCAGTTCTTC

D gene: NA
clone size: NA
J gene: TRBJ1-5
V gene: TRBV2
CDR3 protein: CASSEAPPGTLSNQPQHF
CDR3 DNA: TGTGCCAGCAGTGAAGCACCACCCGGGACCCTAAGCAATCAGCCCCAGCATTTT

D gene: NA
clone size: NA
J gene: TRBJ1-5
V gene: TRBV4-1
CDR3 protein: CASSQEQGSRNQPQHF
CDR3 DNA: TGCGCCAGCAGCCAAGAACAGGGCTCTCGGAATCAGCCCCAGCATTTT

D gene: TRBD1
clone size: once
J gene: TRBJ2-7
V gene: TRBV25-1
CDR3 protein: CATKAPGQGIYEQYF
CDR3 DNA: TGTGCCACCAAAGCCCCGGGACAGGGGATCTACGAGCAGTACTTC

D gene: NA
clone size: NA
J gene: TRBJ1-2
V gene: TRBV7-9
CDR3 protein: CASSSSGRDIYGYTF
CDR3 DNA: TGTGCCAGCAGCTCTTCAGGACGGGACATATACGGCTACACCTTC

D gene: TRBD2
clone size: NA
J gene: TRBJ2-1
V gene: TRBV6-1
CDR3 protein: CASTPSGRSVGEQFF
CDR3 DNA: TGTGCCAGCACCCCCAGCGGGAGAAGTGTAGGCGAGCAGTTCTTC

D gene: TRBD1
clone size: NA
J gene: TRBJ1-5
V gene: TRBV7-8
CDR3 protein: CASSLGRGRDSNQPQHF
CDR3 DNA: TGTGCCAGCAGCTTAGGCAGGGGGCGCGATAGCAATCAGCCCCAGCATTTT

D gene: NA
clone size: NA
J gene: TRBJ1-2
V gene: TRBV2
CDR3 protein: CASLTRSPNYGYTF
CDR3 DNA: TGTGCCAGCCTCACTCGTAGCCCTAACTATGGCTACACCTTC

D gene: NA
clone size: NA
J gene: TRBJ2-7
V gene: TRBV4-1
CDR3 protein: CASSQGSSSYEQYF
CDR3 DNA: TGCGCCAGCAGTCAAGGAAGTAGCTCCTACGAGCAGTACTTC

D gene: TRBD1
clone size: once
J gene: TRBJ2-7
V gene: TRBV11-2
CDR3 protein: CASSLGGTGFAEQYF
CDR3 DNA: TGTGCCAGCAGCTTAGGGGGGACAGGTTTCGCCGAGCAGTACTTC

D gene: TRBD1
clone size: NA
J gene: TRBJ2-7
V gene: TRBV7-9
CDR3 protein: CASSNTRDRAYEQYF
CDR3 DNA: TGTGCCAGCAGCAACACCCGGGACAGGGCCTACGAGCAGTACTTC

D gene: TRBD1
clone size: NA
J gene: TRBJ2-5
V gene: TRBV7-9
CDR3 protein: CASSVRPGQGRSLKETQYF
CDR3 DNA: TGTGCCAGCAGCGTCCGACCGGGACAGGGTAGAAGTCTAAAAGAGACCCAGTACTTC

D gene: TRBD2
clone size: NA
J gene: TRBJ2-7
V gene: TRBV4-1
CDR3 protein: CASSQGLAGGDEQYF
CDR3 DNA: TGCGCCAGCAGCCAGGGACTAGCGGGAGGCGACGAGCAGTACTTC

D gene: NA
clone size: NA
J gene: TRBJ2-7
V gene: TRBV15
CDR3 protein: CATSPERREQYF
CDR3 DNA: TGTGCCACCAGCCCCGAACGGCGGGAGCAGTACTTC

D gene: NA
clone size: once
J gene: TRBJ2-5
V gene: TRBV18
CDR3 protein: CASSPAGGETQYF
CDR3 DNA: TGTGCCAGCTCACCGGCAGGGGGGGAGACCCAGTACTTC

D gene: TRBD1
clone size: NA
J gene: TRBJ1-3
V gene: TRBV2
CDR3 protein: CAGQGAEGNTIYF
CDR3 DNA: TGTGCCGGACAGGGGGCTGAGGGAAACACCATATATTTT

D gene: NA
clone size: NA
J gene: TRBJ1-1
V gene: TRBV5-6
CDR3 protein: CASSTGGNTEAFF
CDR3 DNA: TGTGCCAGCAGCACGGGGGGGAACACTGAAGCTTTCTTT

D gene: NA
clone size: NA
J gene: TRBJ2-2
V gene: TRBV9
CDR3 protein: CASSLEWGVTGELFF
CDR3 DNA: TGTGCCAGCAGCTTGGAGTGGGGGGTCACCGGGGAGCTGTTTTTT

D gene: TRBD2
clone size: NA
J gene: TRBJ2-7
V gene: TRBV9
CDR3 protein: CASSAGLAESSYEQYF
CDR3 DNA: TGTGCCAGCAGCGCGGGACTAGCGGAGAGCTCCTACGAGCAGTACTTC

D gene: NA
clone size: NA
J gene: TRBJ2-1
V gene: TRBV5-1
CDR3 protein: CASSTVIGDEQFF
CDR3 DNA: TGCGCCAGCAGCACGGTAATTGGGGATGAGCAGTTCTTC

D gene: TRBD2
clone size: NA
J gene: TRBJ2-3
V gene: TRBV7-6
CDR3 protein: CASSPGPSGSAATDTQYF
CDR3 DNA: TGTGCCAGCAGCCCGGGCCCTAGCGGGAGCGCAGCCACAGATACGCAGTATTTT

D gene: TRBD1
clone size: NA
J gene: TRBJ2-7
V gene: TRBV5-4
CDR3 protein: CASSLNRGLYEQYF
CDR3 DNA: TGTGCCAGCAGCTTAAACAGGGGGCTCTACGAGCAGTACTTC

D gene: NA
clone size: NA
J gene: TRBJ2-1
V gene: TRBV7-2
CDR3 protein: CASSPWDNYNEQFF
CDR3 DNA: TGTGCCAGCAGCCCCTGGGACAACTACAATGAGCAGTTCTTC

D gene: NA
clone size: NA
J gene: TRBJ2-1
V gene: TRBV9
CDR3 protein: CASSGPVKWSSYNEQFF
CDR3 DNA: TGTGCCAGCAGCGGACCTGTCAAGTGGAGCTCCTACAATGAGCAGTTCTTC

D gene: NA
clone size: NA
J gene: TRBJ2-4
V gene: TRBV28
CDR3 protein: CASSLGFGAKNIQYF
CDR3 DNA: TGTGCCAGCAGTCTCGGGTTCGGGGCCAAAAACATTCAGTACTTC

D gene: NA
clone size: once
J gene: TRBJ2-1
V gene: TRBV27
CDR3 protein: CASSSSLGEWFDEQFF
CDR3 DNA: TGTGCCAGCAGTTCTTCCTTGGGGGAGTGGTTCGATGAGCAGTTCTTC

D gene: NA
clone size: NA
J gene: TRBJ1-1
V gene: TRBV13
CDR3 protein: CASSLGLVHEAFF
CDR3 DNA: TGTGCCAGCAGCTTAGGCCTGGTGCATGAAGCTTTCTTT

D gene: NA
clone size: NA
J gene: TRBJ1-1
V gene: TRBV5-1
CDR3 protein: CASSWGERYEAFF
CDR3 DNA: TGCGCCAGCAGCTGGGGTGAGAGATATGAAGCTTTCTTT

D gene: NA
clone size: NA
J gene: TRBJ2-7
V gene: TRBV28
CDR3 protein: CASSPVALSYEQYF
CDR3 DNA: TGTGCCAGCAGTCCGGTAGCCTTGTCCTACGAGCAGTACTTC

D gene: TRBD1
clone size: NA
J gene: TRBJ1-2
V gene: TRBV14
CDR3 protein: CASSEVPTGGPYGYTF
CDR3 DNA: TGTGCCAGCAGCGAAGTCCCCACAGGGGGTCCCTATGGCTACACCTTC

D gene: NA
clone size: NA
J gene: TRBJ2-7
V gene: TRBV11-1
CDR3 protein: CASSSNGPREQYF
CDR3 DNA: TGTGCCAGCAGCTCCAACGGCCCGCGTGAGCAGTACTTC

D gene: TRBD1
clone size: once
J gene: TRBJ2-7
V gene: TRBV27
CDR3 protein: CASSLGTGPYEQYF
CDR3 DNA: TGTGCCAGCAGTTTAGGGACAGGACCCTACGAGCAGTACTTC

D gene: TRBD1
clone size: NA
J gene: TRBJ2-1
V gene: TRBV5-6
CDR3 protein: CASSPGTGSYNEQFF
CDR3 DNA: TGTGCCAGCAGCCCCGGGACAGGGAGCTACAATGAGCAGTTCTTC

D gene: TRBD2
clone size: NA
J gene: TRBJ2-1
V gene: TRBV10-2
CDR3 protein: CASSPGLVQFF
CDR3 DNA: TGCGCCAGCAGTCCGGGACTAGTGCAGTTCTTC

D gene: TRBD1
clone size: few
J gene: TRBJ2-2
V gene: TRBV27
CDR3 protein: CASRTGMGTGELFF
CDR3 DNA: TGTGCCAGCCGGACAGGGATGGGGACCGGGGAGCTGTTTTTT